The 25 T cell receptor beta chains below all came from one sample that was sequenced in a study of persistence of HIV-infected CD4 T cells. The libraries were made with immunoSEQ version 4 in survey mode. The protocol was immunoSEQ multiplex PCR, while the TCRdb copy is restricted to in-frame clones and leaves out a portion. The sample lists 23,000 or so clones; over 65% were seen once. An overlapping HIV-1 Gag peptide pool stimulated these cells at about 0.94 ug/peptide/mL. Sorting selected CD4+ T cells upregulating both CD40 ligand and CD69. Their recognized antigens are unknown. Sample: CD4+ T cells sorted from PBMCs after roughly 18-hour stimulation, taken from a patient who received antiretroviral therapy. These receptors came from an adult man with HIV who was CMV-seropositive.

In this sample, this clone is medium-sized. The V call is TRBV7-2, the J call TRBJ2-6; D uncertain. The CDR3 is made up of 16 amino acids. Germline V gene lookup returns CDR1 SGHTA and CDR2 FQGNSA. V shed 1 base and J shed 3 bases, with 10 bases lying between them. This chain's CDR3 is CASSLGSLGGANVLTF. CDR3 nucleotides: TGTGCCAGCAGCTTAGGCTCGTTGGGTGGGGCCAACGTCCTGACTTTC. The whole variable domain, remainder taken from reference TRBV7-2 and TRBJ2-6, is GAGVSQSPSNKVTEKGKDVELRCDPISGHTALYWYRQSLGQGLEFLIYFQGNSAPDKSGLPSDRFSAERTGGSVSTLTIQRTQQEDSAVYLCASSLGSLGGANVLTFGAGSRLTVL.

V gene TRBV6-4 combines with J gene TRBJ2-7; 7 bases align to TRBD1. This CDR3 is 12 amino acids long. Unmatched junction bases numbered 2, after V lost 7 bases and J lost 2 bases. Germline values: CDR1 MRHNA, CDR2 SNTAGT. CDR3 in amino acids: CASIGQAYEQYF. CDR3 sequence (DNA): TGTGCCAGCATTGGACAGGCCTACGAGCAGTACTTC.

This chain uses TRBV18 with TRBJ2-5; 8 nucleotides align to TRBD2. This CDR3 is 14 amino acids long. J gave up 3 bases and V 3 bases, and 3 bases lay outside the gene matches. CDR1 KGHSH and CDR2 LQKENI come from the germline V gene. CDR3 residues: CASSPNGGEETQYF. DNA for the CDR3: TGTGCCAGCTCACCCAACGGGGGGGAAGAGACCCAGTACTTC. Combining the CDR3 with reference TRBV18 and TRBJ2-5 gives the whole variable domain NAGVMQNPRHLVRRRGQEARLRCSPMKGHSHVYWYRQLPEEGLKFMVYLQKENIIDESGMPKERFSAEFPKEGPSILRIQQVVRGDSAAYFCASSPNGGEETQYFGPGTRLLVL.

This chain's CDR3 is CASSLRQEANYGYTF. The CDR3 region has the DNA TGTGCCAGCAGTTTAAGGCAGGAAGCTAACTATGGCTACACCTTC. The chain joins TRBV28 to TRBJ1-2, with D uncertain. The CDR3 contains 15 residues. Germline values: CDR1 MDHEN, CDR2 SYDVKM. Deletions cut 2 bases from V and 0 bases from J, with 10 bases between.

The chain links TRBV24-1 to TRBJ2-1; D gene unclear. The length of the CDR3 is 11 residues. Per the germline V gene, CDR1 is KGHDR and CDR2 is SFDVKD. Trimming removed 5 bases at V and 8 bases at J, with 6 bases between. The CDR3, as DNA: TGTGCCACCAGTGTACAACATGAGCAGTTCTTC. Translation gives CATSVQHEQFF.

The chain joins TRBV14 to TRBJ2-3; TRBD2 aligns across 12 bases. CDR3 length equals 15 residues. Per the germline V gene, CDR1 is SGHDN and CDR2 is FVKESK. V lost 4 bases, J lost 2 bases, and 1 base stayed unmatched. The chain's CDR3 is CASSRLAGDTDTQYF. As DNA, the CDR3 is TGTGCCAGCAGCCGACTAGCGGGGGACACAGATACGCAGTATTTT.

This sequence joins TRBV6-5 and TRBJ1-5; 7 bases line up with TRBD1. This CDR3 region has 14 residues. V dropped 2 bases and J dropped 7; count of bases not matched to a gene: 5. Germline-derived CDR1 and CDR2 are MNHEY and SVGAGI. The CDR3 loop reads CASSYEGGRQPQHF. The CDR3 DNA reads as TGTGCCAGCAGTTACGAAGGGGGCAGGCAGCCCCAGCATTTT.

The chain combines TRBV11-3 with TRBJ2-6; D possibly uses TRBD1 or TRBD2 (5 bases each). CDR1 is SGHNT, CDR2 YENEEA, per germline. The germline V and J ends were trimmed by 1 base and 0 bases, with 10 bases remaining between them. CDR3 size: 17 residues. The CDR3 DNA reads TGTGCCAGCAGCTTAGTGGTGGGGGTCTCTGGGGCCAACGTCCTGACTTTC. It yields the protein CASSLVVGVSGANVLTF.

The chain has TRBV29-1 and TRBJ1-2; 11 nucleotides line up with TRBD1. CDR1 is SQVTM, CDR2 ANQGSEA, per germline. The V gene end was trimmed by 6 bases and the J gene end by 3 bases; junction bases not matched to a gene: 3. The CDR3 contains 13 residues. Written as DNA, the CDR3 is TGCAGCGTGGGACAGGGGGTCGACTATGGCTACACCTTC. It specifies CSVGQGVDYGYTF.

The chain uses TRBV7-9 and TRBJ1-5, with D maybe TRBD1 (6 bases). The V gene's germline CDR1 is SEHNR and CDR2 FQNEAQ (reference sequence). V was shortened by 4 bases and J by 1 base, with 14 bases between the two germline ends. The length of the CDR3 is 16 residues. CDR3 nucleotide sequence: TGTGCCAGCAGCTCTGGCAGGGGAGGGAGCAATCAGCCCCAGCATTTT. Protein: CASSSGRGGSNQPQHF.

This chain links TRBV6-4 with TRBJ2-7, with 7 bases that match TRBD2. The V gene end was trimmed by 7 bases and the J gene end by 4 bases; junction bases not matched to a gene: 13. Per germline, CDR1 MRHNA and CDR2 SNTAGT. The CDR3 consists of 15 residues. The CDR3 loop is CASKSIKRGGYEQYF. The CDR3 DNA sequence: TGTGCCAGCAAGTCAATAAAGCGGGGAGGATACGAGCAGTACTTC.

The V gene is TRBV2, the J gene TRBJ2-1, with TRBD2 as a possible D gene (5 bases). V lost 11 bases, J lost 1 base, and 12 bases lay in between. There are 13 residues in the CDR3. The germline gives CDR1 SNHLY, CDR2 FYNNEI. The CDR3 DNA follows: TGTGCCGGAGGTAAGGCGTCCTACAATGAGCAGTTCTTC. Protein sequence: CAGGKASYNEQFF. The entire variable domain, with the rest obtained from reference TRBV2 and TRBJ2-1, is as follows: EPEVTQTPSHQVTQMGQEVILRCVPISNHLYFYWYRQILGQKVEFLVSFYNNEISEKSEIFDDQFSVERPDGSNFTLKIRSTKLEDSAMYFCAGGKASYNEQFFGPGTRLTVL.

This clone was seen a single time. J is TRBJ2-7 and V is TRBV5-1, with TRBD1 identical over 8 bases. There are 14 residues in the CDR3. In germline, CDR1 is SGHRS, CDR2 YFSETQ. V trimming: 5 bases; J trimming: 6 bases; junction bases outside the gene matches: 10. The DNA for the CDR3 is TGCGCCAGCAGAACCGGGACAGGAACCCTCGAGCAGTACTTC. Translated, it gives CASRTGTGTLEQYF.

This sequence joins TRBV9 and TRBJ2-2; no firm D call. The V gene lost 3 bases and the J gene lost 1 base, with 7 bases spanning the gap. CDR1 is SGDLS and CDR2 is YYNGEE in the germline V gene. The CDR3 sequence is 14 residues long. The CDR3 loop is CASSARLNTGELFF. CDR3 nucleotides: TGTGCCAGCAGCGCCCGATTGAACACCGGGGAGCTGTTTTTT.

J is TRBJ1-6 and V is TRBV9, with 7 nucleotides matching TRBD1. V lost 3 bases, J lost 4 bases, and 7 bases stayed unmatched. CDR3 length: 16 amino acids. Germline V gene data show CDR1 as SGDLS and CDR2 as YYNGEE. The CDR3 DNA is TGTGCCAGCAGCGAGGCCCGACAGGGTTATAATTCACCCCTCCACTTT. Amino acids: CASSEARQGYNSPLHF.

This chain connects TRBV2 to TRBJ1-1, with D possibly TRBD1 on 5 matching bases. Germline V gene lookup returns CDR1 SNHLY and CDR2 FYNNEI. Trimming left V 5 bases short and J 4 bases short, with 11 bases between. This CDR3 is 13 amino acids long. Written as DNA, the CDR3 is TGTGCCAGCAGTAAAGGGGTCGGCACTGAAGCTTTCTTT. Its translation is CASSKGVGTEAFF.

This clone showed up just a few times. In nucleotides, the CDR3 is TGTGCCAGCAGCTCGTCGCGCGGGGGGCGAAGCGAGCAGTACTTC. As protein: CASSSSRGGRSEQYF. This chain uses TRBV7-9 with TRBJ2-7; 8 bases match TRBD2. V was clipped by 4 bases and J by 6 bases; unmatched bases: 11. Per the germline V gene, CDR1 is SEHNR and CDR2 is FQNEAQ (reference sequence). This CDR3 spans 15 amino acids.

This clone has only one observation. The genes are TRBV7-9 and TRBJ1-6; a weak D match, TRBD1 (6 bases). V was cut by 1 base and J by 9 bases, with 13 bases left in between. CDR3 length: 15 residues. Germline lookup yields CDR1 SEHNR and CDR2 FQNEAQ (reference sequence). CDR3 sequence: CASSLEGGGGSPLHF. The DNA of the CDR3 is TGTGCCAGCAGCTTAGAGGGGGGCGGCGGTTCACCCCTCCACTTT.

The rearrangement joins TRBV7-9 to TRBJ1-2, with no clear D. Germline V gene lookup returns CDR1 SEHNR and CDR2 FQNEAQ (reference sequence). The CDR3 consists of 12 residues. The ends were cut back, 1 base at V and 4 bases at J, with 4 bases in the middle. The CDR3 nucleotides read TGTGCCAGCAGCTTAGAGAGCTATGGCTACACCTTC. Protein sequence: CASSLESYGYTF.

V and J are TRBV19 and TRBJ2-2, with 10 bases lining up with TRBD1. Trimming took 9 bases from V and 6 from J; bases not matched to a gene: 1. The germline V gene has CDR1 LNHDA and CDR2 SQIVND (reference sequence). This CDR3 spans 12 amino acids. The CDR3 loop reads CARTGGAGELFF. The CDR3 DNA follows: TGTGCCAGGACAGGGGGCGCCGGGGAGCTGTTTTTT. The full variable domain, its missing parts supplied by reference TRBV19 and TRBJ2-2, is DGGITQSPKYLFRKEGQNVTLSCEQNLNHDAMYWYRQDPGQGLRLIYYSQIVNDFQKGDIAEGYSVSREKKESFPLTVTSAQKNPTAFYLCARTGGAGELFFGEGSRLTVL.

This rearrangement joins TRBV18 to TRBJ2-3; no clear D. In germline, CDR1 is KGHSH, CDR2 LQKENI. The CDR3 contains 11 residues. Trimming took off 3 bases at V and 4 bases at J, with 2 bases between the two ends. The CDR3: CASSPADTQYF. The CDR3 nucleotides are TGTGCCAGCTCACCGGCAGATACGCAGTATTTT.

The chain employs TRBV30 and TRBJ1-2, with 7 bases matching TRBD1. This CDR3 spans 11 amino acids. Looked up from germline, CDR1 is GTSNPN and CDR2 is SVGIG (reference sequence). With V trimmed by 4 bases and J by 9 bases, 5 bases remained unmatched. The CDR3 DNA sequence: TGTGCCTGGAAGGGGGCGGGGAGCTACACCTTC. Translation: CAWKGAGSYTF.

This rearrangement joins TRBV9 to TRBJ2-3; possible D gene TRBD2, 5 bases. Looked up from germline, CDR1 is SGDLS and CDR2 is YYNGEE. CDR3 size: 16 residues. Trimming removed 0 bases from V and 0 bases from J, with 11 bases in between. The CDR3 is CASSVEGSASTDTQYF. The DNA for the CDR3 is TGTGCCAGCAGCGTAGAGGGTAGCGCAAGCACAGATACGCAGTATTTT. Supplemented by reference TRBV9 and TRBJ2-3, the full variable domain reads DSGVTQTPKHLITATGQRVTLRCSPRSGDLSVYWYQQSLDQGLQFLIQYYNGEERAKGNILERFSAQQFPDLHSELNLSSLELGDSALYFCASSVEGSASTDTQYFGPGTRLTVL.

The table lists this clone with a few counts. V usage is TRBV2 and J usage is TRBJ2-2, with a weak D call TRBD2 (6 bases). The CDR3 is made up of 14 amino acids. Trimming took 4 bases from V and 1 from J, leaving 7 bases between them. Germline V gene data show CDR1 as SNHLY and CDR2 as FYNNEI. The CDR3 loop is CASSGGENTGELFF. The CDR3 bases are TGTGCCAGCAGTGGGGGGGAGAACACCGGGGAGCTGTTTTTT.

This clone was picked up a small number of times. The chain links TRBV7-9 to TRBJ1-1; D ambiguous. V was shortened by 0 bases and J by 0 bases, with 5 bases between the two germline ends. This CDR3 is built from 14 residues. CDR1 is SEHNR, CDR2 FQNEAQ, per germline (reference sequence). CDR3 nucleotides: TGTGCCAGCAGCTTAGCTGTTTTGAACACTGAAGCTTTCTTT. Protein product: CASSLAVLNTEAFF.